Described below is a single TCR beta chain sequence and its context. These data come from a study of blood T cell repertoires in COVID-19. Study context: The cDNA or gDNA used as material had been derived from T cells, B-cell-depleted T cells, or PBMCs.

Using immunoSEQ multiplex PCR, the repertoire was profiled, and TCRdb retains in-frame clones only, with some absent. The sample shows approximately 85,000 clones, around 91% of them seen only once. This sequence was found in a woman in her forties or fifties in a cohort sampled during active COVID-19. Sequences were obtained from peripheral blood.

The CDR3 sequence: CASSSYTGNQPQHF. CDR3 DNA: TGTGCCAGCAGCTCTTACACCGGCAATCAGCCCCAGCATTTT. The J gene is TRBJ1-5, the V gene TRBV7-2; D gene ambiguous. V shed 4 bases and J shed 2 bases, with 9 bases lying between them. This CDR3 region has 14 residues. Per germline, CDR1 SGHTA and CDR2 FQGNSA.